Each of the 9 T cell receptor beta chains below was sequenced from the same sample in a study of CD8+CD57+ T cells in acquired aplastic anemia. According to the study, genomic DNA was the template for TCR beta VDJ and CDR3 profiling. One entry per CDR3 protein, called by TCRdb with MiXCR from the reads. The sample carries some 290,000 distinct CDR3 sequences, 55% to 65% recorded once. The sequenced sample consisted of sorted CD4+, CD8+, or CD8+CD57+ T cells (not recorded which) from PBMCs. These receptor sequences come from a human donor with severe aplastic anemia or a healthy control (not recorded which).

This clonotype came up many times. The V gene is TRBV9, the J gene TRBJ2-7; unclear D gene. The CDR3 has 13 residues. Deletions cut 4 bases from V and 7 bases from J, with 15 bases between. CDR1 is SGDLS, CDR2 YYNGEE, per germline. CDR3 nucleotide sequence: TGTGCCAGCAGCCCACAAAGGGCAAATGAGCAGTACTTC. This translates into CASSPQRANEQYF.

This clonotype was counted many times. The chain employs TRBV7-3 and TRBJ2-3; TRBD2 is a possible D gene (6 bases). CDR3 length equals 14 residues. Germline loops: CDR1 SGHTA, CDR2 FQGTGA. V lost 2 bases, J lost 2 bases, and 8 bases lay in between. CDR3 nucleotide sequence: TGTGCCAGCAGCTTAGCGGGACCCACAGATACGCAGTATTTT. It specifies CASSLAGPTDTQYF.

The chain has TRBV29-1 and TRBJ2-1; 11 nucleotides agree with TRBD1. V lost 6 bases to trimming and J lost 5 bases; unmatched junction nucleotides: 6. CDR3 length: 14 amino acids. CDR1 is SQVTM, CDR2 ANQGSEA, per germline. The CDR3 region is CSVTGTGGNNEQFF. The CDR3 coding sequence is TGCAGCGTGACCGGGACAGGGGGAAACAATGAGCAGTTCTTC.

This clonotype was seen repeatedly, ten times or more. This chain's CDR3 is CASSSARDRAYEQYF. The CDR3 DNA reads as TGTGCCAGCAGTTCCGCCCGGGACAGGGCCTACGAGCAGTACTTC. V and J are TRBV7-2 and TRBJ2-7; 9 nucleotides agree with TRBD1. The CDR3 runs 15 residues. Germline V gene sequence: CDR1 SGHTA, CDR2 FQGNSA. The V segment lost 6 bases and the J segment 2 bases; nucleotides outside the gene matches: 8.

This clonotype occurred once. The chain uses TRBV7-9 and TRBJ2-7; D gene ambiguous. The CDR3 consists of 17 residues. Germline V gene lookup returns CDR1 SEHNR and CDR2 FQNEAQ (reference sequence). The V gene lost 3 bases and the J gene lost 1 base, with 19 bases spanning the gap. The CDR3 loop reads CASSFSDWEAVSYEQYF. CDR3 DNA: TGTGCCAGCAGCTTTTCAGATTGGGAAGCTGTATCCTACGAGCAGTACTTC.

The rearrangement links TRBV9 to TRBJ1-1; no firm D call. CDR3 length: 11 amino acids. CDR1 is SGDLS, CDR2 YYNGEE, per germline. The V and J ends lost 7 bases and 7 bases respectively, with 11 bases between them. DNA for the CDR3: TGTGCCAGCGGAGGAGCAAATGAAGCTTTCTTT. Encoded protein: CASGGANEAFF.

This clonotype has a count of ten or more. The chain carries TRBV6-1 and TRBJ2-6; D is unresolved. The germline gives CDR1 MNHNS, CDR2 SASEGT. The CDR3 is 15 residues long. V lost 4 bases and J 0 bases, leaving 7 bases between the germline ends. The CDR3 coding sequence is TGTGCCAGCAGTGGACATATCTCTGGGGCCAACGTCCTGACTTTC. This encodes CASSGHISGANVLTF.

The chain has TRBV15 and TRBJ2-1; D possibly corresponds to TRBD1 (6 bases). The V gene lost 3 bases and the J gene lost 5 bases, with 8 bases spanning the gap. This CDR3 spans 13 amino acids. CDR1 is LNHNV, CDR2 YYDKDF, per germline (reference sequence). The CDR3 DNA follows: TGTGCCACCAGCAGGGGGGCCAACAATGAGCAGTTCTTC. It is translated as CATSRGANNEQFF. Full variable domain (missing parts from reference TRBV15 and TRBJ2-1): DAMVIQNPRYQVTQFGKPVTLSCSQTLNHNVMYWYQQKSSQAPKLLFHYYDKDFNNEADTPDNFQSRRPNTSFCFLDIRSPGLGDTAMYLCATSRGANNEQFFGPGTRLTVL.

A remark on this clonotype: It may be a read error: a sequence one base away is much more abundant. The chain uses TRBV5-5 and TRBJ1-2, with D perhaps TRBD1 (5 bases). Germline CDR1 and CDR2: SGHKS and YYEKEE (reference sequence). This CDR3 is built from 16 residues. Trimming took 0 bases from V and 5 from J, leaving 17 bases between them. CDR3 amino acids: CASSLEVGGRVYGYTF. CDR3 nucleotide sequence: TGTGCCAGCAGCTTGGAGGTGGGAGGCAGGGTGTATGGCTACACCTTC.